This T cell receptor beta chain was captured in a study of T cells in localized non-small cell lung cancer. Germline V CDR1 and CDR2: MDHEN, SYDVKM. This CDR3 region has 17 residues. V lost 10 bases and J 1 base, leaving 25 bases between the germline ends. TCRdb keeps only in-frame clones here, not all; method: immunoSEQ multiplex PCR. Among around 67,000 clones, 90% were seen once, and the ten largest hold over 1.5%. V is TRBV28 and J is TRBJ2-5; unclear D gene. This TCR was sampled from a woman between 40 and 69 years old with stage I lung adenocarcinoma. The sequencing here drew on peripheral blood, taken before any cancer treatment. CDR3 loop: CATTQTGPQLGQETQYF. The CDR3 region has the DNA TGTGCCACCACACAGACGGGTCCCCAATTGGGCCAAGAGACCCAGTACTTC. Drawing the rest from reference TRBV28 and TRBJ2-5, the complete variable domain is DVKVTQSSRYLVKRTGEKVFLECVQDMDHENMFWYRQDPGLGLRLIYFSYDVKMKEKGDIPEGYSVSREKKERFSLILESASTNQTSMYLCATTQTGPQLGQETQYFGPGTRLLVL.